The clone carrying this TCR beta chain was detected only a few times. Its antigen is not known. The CDR3 has 15 residues. Per germline, CDR1 MNHEY and CDR2 SVGAGI. Trimming took 0 bases from V and 4 from J; bases not matched to a gene: 4. These data belong to a study of T cells after yellow fever vaccination. Study-wide points: Clonotypes shared by both compartments, CD4 and CD8, made up a small share.

A 5'RACE template-switching step, the method used to make TCR cDNA, added a universal primer site and UMIs. Using its own MiXCR run on the 5' RACE reads, TCRdb lists one record per CDR3 protein. The table records some 560,000 distinct CDR3 sequences, 15% to 20% of them present only once. Sequencing was performed on PBMCs, taken 15 days after the yellow fever booster vaccination. This clonotype was sampled from a young man who received the YFV17D yellow fever vaccine. The genes are TRBV6-5 and TRBJ2-3, with 7 nucleotides matching TRBD2. The CDR3 nucleotides read TGTGCCAGCAGTTACTCAGCGGGACGCCCAGATACGCAGTATTTT. Amino acids: CASSYSAGRPDTQYF.